Following are 30 T cell receptor beta chains from one sample sequenced in a study of beta chain features in type 1 diabetes. These receptors have no known antigen. Study-level points and caveats: Moderate yet significant TCRB CDR3 shortening was seen in Type 1 diabetes patients in all four CD4+ subsets.

Sequencing targeted expressed TCRB transcripts, as all isolated RNA had been reverse transcribed. Clones were read by immunoSEQ multiplex PCR, and TCRdb kept only the in-frame ones, dropping some. The table has hundreds of thousands of clones, about a tenth seen once. Sequenced: naive CD4+ T cells from blood. These TCRs come from a man aged 25 to 45 with type 1 diabetes.

This clone was detected a few times. The gene calls are TRBV11-2 and TRBJ2-5, with a tentative D call TRBD2 (6 bases). This CDR3 comprises 13 residues. CDR1 is SGHAT and CDR2 is FQNNGV in the germline V gene. V dropped 5 bases and J dropped 5 bases, with 12 bases sitting between them. The DNA for the CDR3 is TGTGCCAGCAGCCGGGGGTCCTGGGAGACCCAGTACTTC. This gives the protein CASSRGSWETQYF.

This clone came up a few times. The chain recombines TRBV19 with TRBJ1-2; TRBD1 matches at 7 bases. Looked up from germline, CDR1 is LNHDA and CDR2 is SQIVND (reference sequence). V gave up 10 bases and J gave up 7 bases; unmatched junction bases: 9. CDR3 length: 12 amino acids. The CDR3 protein is CATRQGEFGYTF. The CDR3, as DNA: TGTGCCACCCGACAGGGTGAGTTTGGCTACACCTTC. The full variable domain, with the rest looked up from reference TRBV19 and TRBJ1-2, is DGGITQSPKYLFRKEGQNVTLSCEQNLNHDAMYWYRQDPGQGLRLIYYSQIVNDFQKGDIAEGYSVSREKKESFPLTVTSAQKNPTAFYLCATRQGEFGYTFGSGTRLTVV.

The chain links TRBV28 to TRBJ1-5; a possible D gene is TRBD1 (5 bases). The CDR3 has 10 amino acids. Germline V gene sequence: CDR1 MDHEN, CDR2 SYDVKM. V lost 5 bases and J 11 bases, leaving 7 bases between the germline ends. The CDR3 DNA reads as TGTGCCAGCAGTGGGGCTTCCCAGCATTTT. Residues: CASSGASQHF.

This clone has just a few counts. The rearrangement links TRBV28 to TRBJ2-3; 8 positions match TRBD2. Germline V gene sequence: CDR1 MDHEN, CDR2 SYDVKM. After removal of 4 bases from V and 6 bases from J, the junction contained 6 bases not matched to a gene. This CDR3 spans 14 amino acids. The DNA for the CDR3 is TGTGCCAGCAGTTCTAGCGGGTCGAGGGATACGCAGTATTTT. It codes for CASSSSGSRDTQYF. Complete variable domain (other parts from reference TRBV28 and TRBJ2-3): DVKVTQSSRYLVKRTGEKVFLECVQDMDHENMFWYRQDPGLGLRLIYFSYDVKMKEKGDIPEGYSVSREKKERFSLILESASTNQTSMYLCASSSSGSRDTQYFGPGTRLTVL.

This chain joins TRBV4-1 and TRBJ2-3; 9 positions match TRBD1. This CDR3 is 16 amino acids long. Per the germline V gene, CDR1 is MGHRA and CDR2 is YSYEKL. V lost 4 bases, J lost 5 bases, and 10 bases stayed unmatched. In DNA, the CDR3 is TGCGCCAGCAGCCCTCTCGGACAGGGGAGCGGAGATACGCAGTATTTT. This gives the protein CASSPLGQGSGDTQYF.

The table lists this clone with a few counts. This chain uses TRBV11-1 with TRBJ2-5; 9 nucleotides match TRBD2. CDR1 SGHAT and CDR2 FQDESV come from the germline V gene (reference sequence). V lost 1 base to trimming and J lost 0 bases; unmatched junction nucleotides: 6. The CDR3 extends over 17 amino acids. The CDR3: CASSLVRVAGDQETQYF. In DNA form, the CDR3 reads TGTGCCAGCAGCTTAGTCCGGGTAGCGGGGGACCAAGAGACCCAGTACTTC.

The gene calls are TRBV30 and TRBJ1-1; possible D gene TRBD1, 6 bases. V dropped 3 bases and J dropped 4 bases, with 9 bases sitting between them. This CDR3 region has 12 residues. CDR1 and CDR2 (germline): GTSNPN, SVGIG (reference sequence). The CDR3 DNA is TGTGCCTGGAGAGGGGGTAGCACTGAAGCTTTCTTT. Translation: CAWRGGSTEAFF.

The J gene is TRBJ1-1, the V gene TRBV18; 8 positions agree with TRBD1. Germline V CDR1 and CDR2: KGHSH, LQKENI. The CDR3 loop spans 14 amino acids. The J segment lost 4 bases and the V segment lost 4 bases, leaving 5 bases of the junction unmatched. The CDR3 here is CASSLDRVVTEAFF. CDR3 nucleotides: TGTGCCAGCTCACTGGACAGGGTTGTCACTGAAGCTTTCTTT.

This clone was counted between two and nine times. J is TRBJ2-1 and V is TRBV5-4, with 14 bases matching TRBD2. CDR1 and CDR2 (germline): SGHNT, YYREEE (reference sequence). CDR3 length: 15 amino acids. With V trimmed by 4 bases and J by 6 bases, 3 bases remained unmatched. CDR3 loop: CASSPGLAGVNEQFF. CDR3 DNA: TGTGCCAGCAGCCCGGGACTAGCGGGGGTCAATGAGCAGTTCTTC.

A few counts support this clone. The chain employs TRBV7-9 and TRBJ1-6, with D perhaps TRBD1 (5 bases). V lost 5 bases and J lost 12, with 14 bases in between. Looked up from germline, CDR1 is SEHNR and CDR2 is FQNEAQ (reference sequence). This CDR3 spans 13 amino acids. DNA for the CDR3: TGTGCCAGCAGCCCCGACGGGGGTAGACCCCTCCACTTT. Protein product: CASSPDGGRPLHF.

This clone was observed a few times. The rearrangement links TRBV4-2 to TRBJ1-2; D unresolved. The germline CDR1 and CDR2 sequences are LGHNA and YNFKEQ. This CDR3 is 13 amino acids long. Trimming removed 4 bases from V and 1 base from J, with 7 bases in between. The DNA for the CDR3 is TGTGCCAGCAGCCGGCGGGTTAACTATGGCTACACCTTC. Translated, it gives CASSRRVNYGYTF.

This chain uses TRBV7-3 with TRBJ2-5; D remains ambiguous. The CDR3 contains 13 residues. Trimming took off 5 bases at V and 4 bases at J, with 11 bases between the two ends. The germline V gene has CDR1 SGHTA and CDR2 FQGTGA. CDR3 sequence reads: CASSVSRGETQYF. The CDR3 nucleotides are TGTGCCAGCAGCGTCAGTCGCGGAGAGACCCAGTACTTC. Together with reference TRBV7-3 and TRBJ2-5, the CDR3 gives the full variable domain: GAGVSQTPSNKVTEKGKYVELRCDPISGHTALYWYRQSLGQGPEFLIYFQGTGAADDSGLPNDRFFAVRPEGSVSTLKIQRTERGDSAVYLCASSVSRGETQYFGPGTRLLVL.

V and J are TRBV27 and TRBJ2-3; TRBD1 aligns across 7 bases. The CDR3 is made up of 15 amino acids. Germline V CDR1 and CDR2: MNHEY, SMNVEV (reference sequence). V lost 0 bases to trimming and J lost 7 bases; unmatched junction nucleotides: 7. The CDR3: CASSLSSDRQYTQYF. CDR3 coding DNA: TGTGCCAGCAGTTTATCGTCGGACAGGCAATATACGCAGTATTTT.

This clone was observed a handful of times. The J gene is TRBJ2-3, the V gene TRBV5-4, with TRBD1 matching over 8 bases. The CDR3 spans 13 residues. V was pared by 3 bases and J by 6 bases, with 3 bases of the junction left unmatched. CDR1 and CDR2 (germline): SGHNT, YYREEE (reference sequence). CDR3 residues: CASSSGGADTQYF. Here the CDR3 DNA reads TGTGCCAGCAGCTCAGGGGGCGCGGATACGCAGTATTTT.

The sample holds a few counts of this clone. The genes are TRBV2 and TRBJ2-1; D not certain. The CDR3 is 15 residues long. The V gene's germline CDR1 is SNHLY and CDR2 FYNNEI. Trimming pared 5 bases from V and 0 bases from J, leaving 11 bases between. DNA of the CDR3: TGTGCCAGCAGTCAAGGTCTCCCCTCCTACAATGAGCAGTTCTTC. Residues: CASSQGLPSYNEQFF.

This clone was seen more than once but under ten times. The chain is built from TRBV6-1 and TRBJ2-3, with D uncertain. The CDR3 totals 12 residues. Germline-derived CDR1 and CDR2 are MNHNS and SASEGT. The V end was cut by 1 base, the J end by 3 bases, with 2 bases between. For the CDR3, the DNA is TGTGCCAGCAGTGAAGTAACAGATACGCAGTATTTT. Translating gives CASSEVTDTQYF.

The CDR3: CASTLGRENEQFF. The CDR3 DNA sequence: TGTGCCAGCACCTTGGGCCGAGAAAATGAGCAGTTCTTC. This chain uses TRBV11-1 with TRBJ2-1, with D uncertain. Germline loops: CDR1 SGHAT, CDR2 FQDESV (reference sequence). The CDR3 is 13 residues long. V lost 7 bases, J lost 7 bases, and 14 bases lay in between.

The table lists this clone with a few counts. This chain joins TRBV4-2 and TRBJ2-5, with 10 bases aligning to TRBD2. The CDR3 consists of 16 residues. J lost 7 bases, V lost 0 bases, and 8 bases had no gene match. Germline-derived CDR1 and CDR2 are LGHNA and YNFKEQ. The CDR3 here is CASSQDLASGGGTQYF. In DNA form, the CDR3 reads TGTGCCAGCAGCCAAGATTTAGCTAGCGGGGGAGGGACCCAGTACTTC.

J is TRBJ1-1 and V is TRBV30; TRBD1 aligns across 7 bases. CDR3 length equals 14 residues. The trim removed 4 bases at V and 7 bases at J, leaving 12 bases unmatched. Germline CDR1 and CDR2: GTSNPN and SVGIG (reference sequence). The CDR3 loop is CAWNLGTATLEAFF. The CDR3 DNA reads as TGTGCCTGGAACCTCGGGACAGCCACCCTTGAAGCTTTCTTT.

This chain connects TRBV18 to TRBJ1-1; the D is unclear. The CDR3 covers 15 residues. The germline V gene has CDR1 KGHSH and CDR2 LQKENI. V dropped 3 bases and J dropped 4 bases, with 15 bases sitting between them. The CDR3 is CASSPREGMATEAFF. In DNA form, the CDR3 reads TGTGCCAGCTCACCGAGGGAGGGTATGGCCACTGAAGCTTTCTTT. Supplemented by reference TRBV18 and TRBJ1-1, the full variable domain reads NAGVMQNPRHLVRRRGQEARLRCSPMKGHSHVYWYRQLPEEGLKFMVYLQKENIIDESGMPKERFSAEFPKEGPSILRIQQVVRGDSAAYFCASSPREGMATEAFFGQGTRLTVV.

V gene TRBV9 combines with J gene TRBJ2-7; 10 bases fit TRBD2. The CDR3 extends over 14 amino acids. The germline CDR1 and CDR2 sequences are SGDLS and YYNGEE. The trim removed 0 bases at V and 9 bases at J, leaving 6 bases unmatched. CDR3 region: CASSVDLAGERQYF. For the CDR3, the DNA is TGTGCCAGCAGCGTAGATCTAGCGGGGGAACGGCAGTACTTC.

The V call is TRBV28, the J call TRBJ2-5; 11 bases match TRBD1. The end of the DNA is better explained by TRBJ2-7, so the J call may be wrong. The CDR3 is 14 amino acids. Germline V CDR1 and CDR2: MDHEN, SYDVKM. CDR3 residues: CASRPGTGGYEQYF. The DNA of the CDR3 is TGTGCCAGCCGCCCCGGGACAGGGGGCTACGAGCAGTACTTC.

The genes are TRBV5-4 and TRBJ1-4; TRBD1 is a possible D gene (6 bases). Germline-derived CDR1 and CDR2 are SGHNT and YYREEE (reference sequence). The CDR3 has 16 amino acids. V lost 3 bases, J lost 3 bases, and 15 bases lay in between. Here the CDR3 DNA reads TGTGCCAGCAGCTCCAAGTCCGGGACACCTAATGAAAAACTGTTTTTT. Amino acids: CASSSKSGTPNEKLFF.

This clone was seen only a few times. This sequence joins TRBV5-1 and TRBJ1-1; no definite D call. The CDR3 is 17 residues long. V lost 0 bases, J lost 0 bases, and 15 bases lay in between. CDR1 is SGHRS and CDR2 is YFSETQ in the germline V gene. The CDR3 coding sequence is TGCGCCAGCAGCTTGGTCCGAGGAAATTATATGAACACTGAAGCTTTCTTT. Translated: CASSLVRGNYMNTEAFF. The full variable domain, completed using reference TRBV5-1 and TRBJ1-1, is KAGVTQTPRYLIKTRGQQVTLSCSPISGHRSVSWYQQTPGQGLQFLFEYFSETQRNKGNFPGRFSGRQFSNSRSEMNVSTLELGDSALYLCASSLVRGNYMNTEAFFGQGTRLTVV.

The J gene is TRBJ1-1, the V gene TRBV9; D is unclear. Germline CDR1 and CDR2: SGDLS and YYNGEE. Trimming left V 0 bases short and J 0 bases short, with 9 bases between. CDR3 length equals 15 residues. This chain's CDR3 is CASSVDLAMNTEAFF. The DNA of the CDR3 is TGTGCCAGCAGCGTAGATCTGGCAATGAACACTGAAGCTTTCTTT.

The genes are TRBV7-9 and TRBJ2-1; D unresolved. Germline V gene lookup returns CDR1 SEHNR and CDR2 FQNEAQ (reference sequence). The V end was cut by 5 bases, the J end by 10 bases, with 9 bases between. This CDR3 contains 11 residues. CDR3 sequence: CASSQSGEQFF. In DNA form, the CDR3 reads TGTGCCAGCAGCCAGTCTGGCGAGCAGTTCTTC.

CDR3 region: CASSARQGAEQYF. CDR3 sequence (DNA): TGTGCCAGTAGTGCCCGACAGGGAGCCGAGCAGTACTTC. This rearrangement joins TRBV19 to TRBJ2-7; 7 bases are a match to TRBD1. Germline CDR1 LNHDA, CDR2 SQIVND (reference sequence). The CDR3 contains 13 residues. The V gene end was trimmed by 5 bases and the J gene end by 6 bases; junction bases not matched to a gene: 7. The variable domain in full, completed from reference TRBV19 and TRBJ2-7, reads DGGITQSPKYLFRKEGQNVTLSCEQNLNHDAMYWYRQDPGQGLRLIYYSQIVNDFQKGDIAEGYSVSREKKESFPLTVTSAQKNPTAFYLCASSARQGAEQYFGPGTRLTVT.

The chain employs TRBV5-4 and TRBJ2-7; 9 bases are shared with TRBD1. CDR1 SGHNT and CDR2 YYREEE come from the germline V gene (reference sequence). J gave up 5 bases and V 5 bases, and 17 bases lay outside the gene matches. The length of the CDR3 is 17 residues. CDR3 protein: CASRVGIDRGTGHEQYF. The CDR3 bases are TGTGCCAGCAGGGTTGGCATCGACAGGGGGACGGGACACGAGCAGTACTTC. The whole variable domain, remainder taken from reference TRBV5-4 and TRBJ2-7, is ETGVTQSPTHLIKTRGQQVTLRCSSQSGHNTVSWYQQALGQGPQFIFQYYREEENGRGNFPPRFSGLQFPNYSSELNVNALELDDSALYLCASRVGIDRGTGHEQYFGPGTRLTVT.

This clone was seen a few times. The rearrangement joins TRBV5-1 to TRBJ1-6; possibly TRBD1 for D (6 bases). CDR1 is SGHRS and CDR2 is YFSETQ in the germline V gene. Between the trimmed V and J ends, which lost 4 bases and 11 bases, there was a span of 10 bases. CDR3 length equals 12 residues. This CDR3 is CASSEGHPPLHF. In nucleotides, the CDR3 is TGCGCCAGCAGCGAGGGACATCCACCCCTCCACTTT.

In this sample, this clone turned up a few times. The chain employs TRBV19 and TRBJ2-5; 8 positions match TRBD1. The V and J ends lost 10 bases and 6 bases, in that order; junction bases with no gene match: 13. CDR3 size: 14 residues. CDR1 LNHDA and CDR2 SQIVND come from the germline V gene (reference sequence). This CDR3 is CATSPQTGAKTQYF. CDR3 nucleotides: TGTGCCACCTCACCCCAGACAGGGGCAAAGACCCAGTACTTC.